The subject of this entry is one T cell receptor (beta chain). This clone was found a few times. Its cognate antigen has yet to be identified. Nothing much larger sits one base from this clone, and base qualities are not available. The CDR3, from cysteine to phenylalanine, totals 16 residues. The read is trimmed to its CDR3 DNA, 48 bases read in frame from base 1. After removal of 4 bases from V and 2 bases from J, the junction retains 7 bases not matched to a gene. Via the germline V gene, CDR1 is SGHRS and CDR2 YFSETQ. Collaborating institutions collected whole blood in K2EDTA tubes following their own protocols. For TCRbeta analysis, collaborators shipped samples in one of three forms: frozen whole blood, isolated PBMCs, or DNA extracted from either of those sample types. The immunoSEQ Assay, a bias-controlled multiplex PCR, was used to amplify TCRbeta CDR3 regions from genomic DNA. Turning to the authors' computational methods: The number of nucleated cells in each sample was estimated from the amplification of reference gene primers within the assay. Sequence reads were collapsed and filtered to measure the absolute abundance of every unique TCRbeta CDR3 rearrangement. For each sample, productive Simpson clonality was calculated by taking the square root of Simpson's diversity index across productive rearrangements. This is the immuneACCESS table as TCRdb keeps it, with only in-frame sequences that have V and J called. A part of the clones is gone; compared with another copy, unresolved V genes explain less than half, and the rest is unexplained. The V and J calls and clone size come from that table; D and trimming were worked out from the DNA. This sample holds 250,000 or so clones; approximately 81% were observed only once. Around 4% of the sample comes from the top ten.

This entry comes from a study of blood T cell repertoires in COVID-19 (dated by TCRdb to 2018 to 2021). At the level of the whole study: Samples from collaborators originated in the United States, Italy and Spain and spanned both the acute and convalescent phases of COVID-19. The sample metadata nearly always contained a de-identified subject ID, COVID-19 status, age in years and sex. Samples were obtained from the ongoing ImmuneRACE study (first 160 participants) and from over a thousand subjects provided by 6 global collaborators. The prospective study material was composed of cDNA or gDNA derived from T cells, B-cell-depleted T cells, or PBMCs. HLA class I and class II types, where available, came from metadata supplied by the sample provider rather than from assay-based typing. A freely available public database, intended as a resource for researchers studying the immune response to SARS-CoV-2, is where the repertoires were released. Deeply sampled blood TCRbeta repertoires from subjects exposed to, actively infected with, or recovered from COVID-19 were included in the dataset.

Paper-wide results and their limitations: Clinical and demographic metadata were provided uncurated, with the amount varying by source and participant.

This sequence originates from a man in his 60s with acute or convalescent COVID-19. The rearranged chain carries TRBV5-1 and TRBJ2-3; TRBD2 matches 10 bases in the middle. Sequenced input: peripheral blood. For the CDR3, the sequence is CASSAGLADSTDTQYF. In nucleotide form, the sequence is TGCGCCAGCAGCGCCGGACTAGCGGACTCCACAGATACGCAGTATTTT.